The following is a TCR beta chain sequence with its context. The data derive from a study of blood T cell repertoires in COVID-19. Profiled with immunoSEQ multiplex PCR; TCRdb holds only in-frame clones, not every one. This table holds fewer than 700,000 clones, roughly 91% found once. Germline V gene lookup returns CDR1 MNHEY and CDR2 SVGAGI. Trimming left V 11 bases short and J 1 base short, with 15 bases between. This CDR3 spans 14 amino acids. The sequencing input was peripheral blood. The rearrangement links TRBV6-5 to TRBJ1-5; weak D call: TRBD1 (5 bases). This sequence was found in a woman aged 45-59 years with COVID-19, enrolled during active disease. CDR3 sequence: CAGGGEESNQPQHF. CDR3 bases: TGTGCCGGGGGAGGGGAGGAAAGCAATCAGCCCCAGCATTTT.